The 9 T cell receptor beta chains listed next were all sequenced from one sample in a study of T cell repertoires and HLA-DP antigens. Repertoires were generated with immunoSEQ multiplex PCR, while TCRdb's copy carries only in-frame clones and drops some. The sample lists about 2,500 clones, about two thirds occurring once. HeLa cells expressing allogeneic DPB1 restimulated the 15-day-expanded CD4+ cells for about 23 h. Stimulation used HeLa cells expressing transduced HLA-DPA1/DPB1, HLA-DM, invariant chain and CD80. Sample: CD137- CD4+ T cells from cultured PBMCs. The receptors stem from a man aged 55 to 70 in good health and CMV-seronegative.

This clone has more than one count but fewer than ten. This chain joins TRBV4-2 and TRBJ1-6; 11 bases are a match to TRBD1. After removal of 5 bases from V and 6 bases from J, the junction contained 6 bases not matched to a gene. CDR3 length: 16 amino acids. Germline V gene lookup returns CDR1 LGHNA and CDR2 YNFKEQ. For the CDR3, the DNA is TGTGCCAGCAGCGCCTGGGACAGGGGGTTTAATTCACCCCTCCACTTT. This encodes CASSAWDRGFNSPLHF.

The V gene is TRBV11-2, the J gene TRBJ1-1; D unresolved. V was shortened by 3 bases and J by 1 base, with 9 bases between the two germline ends. CDR3 length equals 14 residues. The germline gives CDR1 SGHAT, CDR2 FQNNGV. CDR3 in amino acids: CASSLGWGNTEAFF. The CDR3 DNA sequence: TGTGCCAGCAGCTTGGGTTGGGGGAACACTGAAGCTTTCTTT.

The rearrangement joins TRBV7-3 to TRBJ2-1; a weak D match, TRBD1 (6 bases). The CDR3 totals 13 residues. Trimming pared 5 bases from V and 10 bases from J, leaving 15 bases between. The germline CDR1 and CDR2 sequences are SGHTA and FQGTGA. Here the CDR3 DNA reads TGTGCCAGCAGCAATATCAGGGGTGACGAGCAGTTCTTC. It specifies CASSNIRGDEQFF.

V is TRBV4-1 and J is TRBJ2-4; TRBD1 matches at 8 bases. After removal of 0 bases from V and 3 bases from J, the junction contained 16 bases not matched to a gene. This CDR3 spans 20 amino acids. The germline gives CDR1 MGHRA, CDR2 YSYEKL. The CDR3 spells CASSQDWRQGARLGKNIQYF. The CDR3 coding sequence is TGCGCCAGCAGCCAAGATTGGAGGCAGGGGGCGCGTCTCGGCAAAAACATTCAGTACTTC.

V gene TRBV19 combines with J gene TRBJ2-1; tentative D call: TRBD2 (5 bases). Germline V gene lookup returns CDR1 LNHDA and CDR2 SQIVND (reference sequence). The V end was cut by 3 bases, the J end by 0 bases, with 9 bases between. This CDR3 region has 15 residues. CDR3 bases: TGTGCCAGTAGTATGGGTCGGGGCTCCTACAATGAGCAGTTCTTC. Translation: CASSMGRGSYNEQFF.

V and J are TRBV9 and TRBJ2-3; TRBD2 matches 11 bases. CDR1 and CDR2 (germline): SGDLS, YYNGEE. V gave up 0 bases and J gave up 2 bases; unmatched junction bases: 5. This CDR3 spans 17 amino acids. The CDR3, as DNA: TGTGCCAGCAGCGTAGAGGCTAGCGGGAGGCCCACAGATACGCAGTATTTT. It specifies CASSVEASGRPTDTQYF.

The genes are TRBV29-1 and TRBJ2-7; D may be TRBD1 or TRBD2 (5 bases each). CDR1 is SQVTM, CDR2 ANQGSEA, per germline. This CDR3 is 15 amino acids long. V shed 0 bases and J shed 6 bases, with 18 bases lying between them. CDR3: CSVEEPGTSRREQYF. The CDR3 region has the DNA TGCAGCGTTGAAGAACCGGGGACCTCTCGGCGCGAGCAGTACTTC.

The J gene is TRBJ2-5, the V gene TRBV11-3; D may match TRBD1 or TRBD2 (5 bases each). Germline loops: CDR1 SGHNT, CDR2 YENEEA. The CDR3 consists of 14 residues. V was cut by 5 bases and J by 3 bases, with 13 bases left in between. Here the CDR3 reads CASSPSRGEETQYF. CDR3 nucleotides: TGTGCCAGCAGCCCATCCCGGGGCGAAGAGACCCAGTACTTC.

This rearrangement joins TRBV6-6 to TRBJ1-1, with TRBD1 as a possible D gene (6 bases). Trimming removed 4 bases from V and 10 bases from J, with 13 bases in between. The length of the CDR3 is 12 residues. Looked up from germline, CDR1 is MNHNY and CDR2 is SVGAGI (reference sequence). CDR3 sequence reads: CASSSGGKVAFF. CDR3 coding DNA: TGTGCCAGCAGTTCCGGGGGCAAAGTAGCTTTCTTT.